The sequence of this T cell receptor beta chain was determined in a study of blood T cell repertoires in COVID-19. About the research overall: Both acute and convalescent COVID-19 samples were obtained from the United States, Italy and Spain. PBMCs, B-cell-depleted T cells, or T cells were the source of the cDNA or gDNA that made up the material.

This table comes from immunoSEQ multiplex PCR, and its TCRdb copy is limited to in-frame clones, with some not included. The table has about 97,000 clones, almost 95% seen once. This clone has a single count. Germline V gene sequence: CDR1 KGHSH, CDR2 LQKENI. This CDR3 contains 15 residues. After removal of 3 bases from V and 7 bases from J, the junction contained 9 bases not matched to a gene. This sequence was found in a man aged 45-60 years with active COVID-19. Material: peripheral blood. V and J are TRBV18 and TRBJ1-1, with 9 bases that match TRBD1. This CDR3 is CASSPRTGTGLEAFF. In nucleotides, the CDR3 is TGTGCCAGCTCACCCAGGACCGGGACAGGGCTTGAAGCTTTCTTT.